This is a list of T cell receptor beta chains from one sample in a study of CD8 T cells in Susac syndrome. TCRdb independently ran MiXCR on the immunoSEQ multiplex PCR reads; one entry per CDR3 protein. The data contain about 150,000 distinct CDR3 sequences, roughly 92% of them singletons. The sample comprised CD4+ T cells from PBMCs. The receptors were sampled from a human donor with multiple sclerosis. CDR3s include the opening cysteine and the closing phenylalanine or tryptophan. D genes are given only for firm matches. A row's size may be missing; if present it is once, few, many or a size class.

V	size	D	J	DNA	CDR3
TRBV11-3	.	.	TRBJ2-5	TGTGCCAGCAGCTCGGGAGGGGGCTTGGGGCAAGAGACCCAGTACTTC	CASSSGGGLGQETQYF
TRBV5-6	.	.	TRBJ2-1	TGTGCCAGCAGCACCGGGATCGACAATGAGCAGTTCTTC	CASSTGIDNEQFF
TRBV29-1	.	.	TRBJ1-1	TGCAGCGTTGAGGCAGGGGAGTACACTGAAGCTTTCTTT	CSVEAGEYTEAFF
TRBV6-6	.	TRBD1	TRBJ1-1	TGTGCCAGCAGTTCCGCCGGGACAGGTACTGAAGCTTTCTTT	CASSSAGTGTEAFF
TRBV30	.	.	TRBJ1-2	TGTGCCTGGAGTAATCCGGGAGATCTTGCGCGTGGCTACACCTTC	CAWSNPGDLARGYTF
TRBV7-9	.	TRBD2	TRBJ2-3	TGTGCCAGCAGCCGGGGGGGAGACACAGATACGCAGTATTTT	CASSRGGDTDTQYF
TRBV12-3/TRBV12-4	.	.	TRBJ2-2	TGTGCCAGCAGTGCTCCTGGGGGGACCGGGGAGCTGTTTTTT	CASSAPGGTGELFF
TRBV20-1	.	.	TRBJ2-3	TGCAGTGCTGGGACTGAGACGTACAGGGTTGGAGGCACAGATACGCAGTATTTT	CSAGTETYRVGGTDTQYF
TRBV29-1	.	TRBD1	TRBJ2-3	TGCAGCGCCCAGTCGGGACAGGGTGCAGATACGCAGTATTTT	CSAQSGQGADTQYF
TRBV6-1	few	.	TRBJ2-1	TGTGCCAGCACCCCCCGAGATGAGCAGTTCTTC	CASTPRDEQFF
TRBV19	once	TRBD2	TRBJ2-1	TGTGCCAGTAGTCGATTGGGGTTGACTAGCGGAGGCTCCTACAATGAGCAGTTCTTC	CASSRLGLTSGGSYNEQFF
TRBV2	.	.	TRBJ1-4	TGTGCCAGCAGCCCTACAGGGATCGGTGAAAAACTGTTTTTT	CASSPTGIGEKLFF
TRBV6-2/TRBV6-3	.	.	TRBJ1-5	TGTGCCAGCAGTAGACCTACAGGGCATGGCCAGCCCCAGCATTTT	CASSRPTGHGQPQHF
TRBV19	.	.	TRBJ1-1	TGTGCCAGTAGCCGCTTAGACGGGAACACTGAAGCTTTCTTT	CASSRLDGNTEAFF
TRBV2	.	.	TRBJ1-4	TGTGCCAGCAGTGTTTTCAGAAATGAAAAACTGTTTTTT	CASSVFRNEKLFF
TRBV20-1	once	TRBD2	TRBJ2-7	TGCAGTGCAAGCGGGGGGCCCCCGTACTTC	CSASGGPPYF
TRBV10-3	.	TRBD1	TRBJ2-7	TGTGCCACAAATCCGGGACAGGGGTACGAGCAGTACTTC	CATNPGQGYEQYF
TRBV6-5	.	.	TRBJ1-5	TGTGCCAGCAGTGCCTGGGGGGTTAGCAATCAGCCCCAGCATTTT	CASSAWGVSNQPQHF
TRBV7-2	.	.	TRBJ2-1	TGTGCCAGCAGCTTAAGGGAGCTAGGGGGTGAGCAGTTCTTC	CASSLRELGGEQFF
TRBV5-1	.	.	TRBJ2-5	TGCGCCAGCAGCCGCGCGGGGCGGGGCGTTCAAGAGACCCAGTACTTC	CASSRAGRGVQETQYF
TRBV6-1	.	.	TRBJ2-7	TGTGCCAGCAGCCCCAGGGGAGGAAAGGGAACCTACGAGCAGTACTTC	CASSPRGGKGTYEQYF
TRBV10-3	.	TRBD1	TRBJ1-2	TGTGCCATCAGGGGACAGGCGAACTATGGCTACACCTTC	CAIRGQANYGYTF
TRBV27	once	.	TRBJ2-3	TGTGCCAGCAGTTTAACAGGGACTGGTACGCAGTATTTT	CASSLTGTGTQYF
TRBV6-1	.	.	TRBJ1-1	TGTGCCAGCAGTCCACAGGGTGGGATGAACACTGAAGCTTTCTTT	CASSPQGGMNTEAFF
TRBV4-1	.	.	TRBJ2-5	TGCGCCAGCAGCTTCAGGGTTTTGGAGACCCAGTACTTC	CASSFRVLETQYF
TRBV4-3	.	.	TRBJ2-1	TGCGCCAGCAGCCAGGAGGCGCACCTTGAGCAGTTCTTC	CASSQEAHLEQFF
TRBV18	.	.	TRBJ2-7	TGTGCCAGCTCACCGGGACTTATCGGGGTAGGGTACGAGCAGTACTTC	CASSPGLIGVGYEQYF
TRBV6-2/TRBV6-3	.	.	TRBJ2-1	TGTGCCAGCAGTACCGGCAGGACCCTAAGTTCCTACAATGAGCAGTTCTTC	CASSTGRTLSSYNEQFF
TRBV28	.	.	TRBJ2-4	TGTGCCAGCAGACCAGGGTTAGCCAAAAACATTCAGTACTTC	CASRPGLAKNIQYF
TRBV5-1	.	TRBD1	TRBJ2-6	TGCGCCAGCAGCACAGGGGCAGGTGGGGCCAACGTCCTGACTTTC	CASSTGAGGANVLTF
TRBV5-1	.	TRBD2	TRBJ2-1	TGCGCCAGCAGCTCCCCGAGGACTAGCGGGACTAGTTACAATGAGCAGTTCTTC	CASSSPRTSGTSYNEQFF
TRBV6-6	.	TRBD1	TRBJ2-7	TGTGCCAGCAGTTACGAAATGACAGGGGGCGAGCAGTACTTC	CASSYEMTGGEQYF
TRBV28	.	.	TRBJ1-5	TGTGCCAGCAGTTTTGGGCCGCAGCCCCAGCATTTT	CASSFGPQPQHF
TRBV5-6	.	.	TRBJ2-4	TGTGCCAGCAGCACAGGAGTAGCCAAAAACATTCAGTACTTC	CASSTGVAKNIQYF
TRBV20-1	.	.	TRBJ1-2	TGCAGTGCTATCAATGGACAGTATGGCTACACCTTC	CSAINGQYGYTF
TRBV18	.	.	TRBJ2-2	TGTGCCAGCTCAAGGACCGGATCCACCGGGGAGCTGTTTTTT	CASSRTGSTGELFF
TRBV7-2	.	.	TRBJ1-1	TGTGCCAGCAGCTTTCATTCGGGAACTGAAGCTTTCTTT	CASSFHSGTEAFF
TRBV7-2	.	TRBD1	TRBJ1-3	TGTGCCAGCAGCCCAGAGGACAGGAGCTCTGGAAACACCATATATTTT	CASSPEDRSSGNTIYF
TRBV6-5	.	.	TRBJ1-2	TGTGCCAGCAGCCTCGCGGGGGGAGGGAACTATGGCTACACCTTC	CASSLAGGGNYGYTF
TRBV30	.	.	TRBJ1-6	TGTGCCTGGAGTGTCCTCCCTGAATCACCCCTCCACTTT	CAWSVLPESPLHF
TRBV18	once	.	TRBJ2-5	TGTGCCAGCTCACCCACGGGGGAGACCCAGTACTTC	CASSPTGETQYF
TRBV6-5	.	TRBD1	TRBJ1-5	TGTGCCAGCAAGAAGGGACAGGGGGGAGAGAGGCCCCAGCATTTT	CASKKGQGGERPQHF
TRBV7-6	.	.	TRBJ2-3	TGTGCCAGCACCCCGCGCGGGGTCTGGGATACGCAGTATTTT	CASTPRGVWDTQYF
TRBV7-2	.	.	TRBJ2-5	TGTGCCAGCAGTCATGACACGAGGACCCAGTACTTC	CASSHDTRTQYF
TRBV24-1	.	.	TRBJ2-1	TGTGCCACCGGGGAGGGGGCGGACAATGAGCAGTTCTTC	CATGEGADNEQFF